This TCR beta chain came from a study of cytomegalovirus exposure and HLA in healthy donors. About the study: Genotyping showed 81% of 300 to 450 donors falling in the Caucasian-associated ancestry cluster.

V was cut by 5 bases and J by 3 bases, with 6 bases left in between. The CDR3 extends over 11 amino acids. Germline CDR1 SQVTM, CDR2 ANQGSEA. General study findings and limits: In a later analysis, across HLA loci, associated TCR counts were highest for DRB1, lowest for HLA-C. Most CMV-associated TCR beta chains were later found to appear HLA-restricted. Among TCR sequences, most were rare, though some public TCRs appeared in many donors.

PCR primers comprised 60 Vbeta and 13 Jbeta primers. Here immunoSEQ multiplex PCR was the method, and the copy in TCRdb shows in-frame clones only, minus some. The sample holds some 140,000 clones; around three fifths are singletons and the top ten take 2% to 2.5%. This clone was counted a single time. The antigen is unknown. V is TRBV29-1 and J is TRBJ2-3; D is possibly TRBD2 (5 bases). The source of this sequence is a woman between 35 and 50 years old in good health and CMV-seronegative. The specimen sequenced was PBMCs. The CDR3 DNA sequence: TGCAGCGTTAGGACTACAGATACGCAGTATTTT. Translated, it gives CSVRTTDTQYF.